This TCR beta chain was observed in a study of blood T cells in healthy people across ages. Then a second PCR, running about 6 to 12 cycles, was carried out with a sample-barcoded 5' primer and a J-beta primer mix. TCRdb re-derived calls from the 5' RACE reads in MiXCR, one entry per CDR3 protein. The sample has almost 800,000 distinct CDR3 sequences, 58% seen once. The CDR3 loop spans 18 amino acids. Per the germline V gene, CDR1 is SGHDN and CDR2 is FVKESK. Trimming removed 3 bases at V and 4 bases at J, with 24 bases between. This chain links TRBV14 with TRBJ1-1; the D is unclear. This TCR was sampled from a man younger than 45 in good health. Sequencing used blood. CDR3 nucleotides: TGTGCCAGCAGCCAGCAAGGGCCCCAACTGGGTATTGTCACTGAAGCTTTCTTT. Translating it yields CASSQQGPQLGIVTEAFF.